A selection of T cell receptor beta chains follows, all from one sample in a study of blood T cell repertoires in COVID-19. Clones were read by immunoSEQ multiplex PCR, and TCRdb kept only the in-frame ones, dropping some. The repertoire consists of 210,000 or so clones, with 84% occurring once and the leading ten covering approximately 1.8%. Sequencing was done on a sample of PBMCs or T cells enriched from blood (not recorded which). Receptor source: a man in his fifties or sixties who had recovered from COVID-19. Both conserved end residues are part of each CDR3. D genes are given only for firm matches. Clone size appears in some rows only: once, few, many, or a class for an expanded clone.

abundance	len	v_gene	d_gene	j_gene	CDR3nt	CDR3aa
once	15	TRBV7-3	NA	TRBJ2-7	TGTGCCAGCAGCCCGCAGGGGAAGAGCTCCTACGAGCAGTACTTC	CASSPQGKSSYEQYF
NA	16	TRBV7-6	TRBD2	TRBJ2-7	TGTGCCAGCAGCTTAGGGCTAGCGGGAAGATGGTACGAGCAGTACTTC	CASSLGLAGRWYEQYF
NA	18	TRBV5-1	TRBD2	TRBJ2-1	TGCGCCAGCAGCTTGGGGCTCGGGAGCGGGGTGACCTACAATGAGCAGTTCTTC	CASSLGLGSGVTYNEQFF
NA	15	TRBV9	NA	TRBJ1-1	TGTGCCAGCAGCGTAGGTCCTTCAGGGGCCCGGGAAGCTTTCTTT	CASSVGPSGAREAFF
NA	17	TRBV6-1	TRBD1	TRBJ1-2	TGTGCCAGCACTGAAACACCCAGACAGGGAAGGGTCCATGGCTACACCTTC	CASTETPRQGRVHGYTF
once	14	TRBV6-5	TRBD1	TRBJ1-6	TGTGCCAGCAGTATGGGGACAGGAAATTCACCCCTCCACTTT	CASSMGTGNSPLHF
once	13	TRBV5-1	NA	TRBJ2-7	TGCGCCAGCGGAGGAGATGCGGAAAACGAGCAGTACTTC	CASGGDAENEQYF
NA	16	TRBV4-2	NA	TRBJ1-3	TGTGCCAGCAGCCAAGATTTCGGTCCCTGGGGAAACACCATATATTTT	CASSQDFGPWGNTIYF
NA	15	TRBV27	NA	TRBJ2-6	TGTGCCAGCAGTTCTAAGAGTTCTGGGGCCAACGTCCTGACTTTC	CASSSKSSGANVLTF
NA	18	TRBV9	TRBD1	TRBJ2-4	TGTGCCAGCAGCGTCCGGGACAGGGAAAGCGGGGCCAAAAACATTCAGTACTTC	CASSVRDRESGAKNIQYF
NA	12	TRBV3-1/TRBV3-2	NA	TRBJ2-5	TGTGCCAGCAGCCAGGAACAGGAGACCCAGTACTTC	CASSQEQETQYF
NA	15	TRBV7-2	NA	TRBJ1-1	TGTGCCAGCAGCTTAGGGGGGGGCATGAACACTGAAGCTTTCTTT	CASSLGGGMNTEAFF
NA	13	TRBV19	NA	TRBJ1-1	TGTGCCAGTAGTGCGACGGGGAACACTGAAGCTTTCTTT	CASSATGNTEAFF